The TCR beta chain described here comes from a study of T-cell memory formation after mild COVID-19. This CDR3 spans 16 amino acids. CDR1 SGDLS and CDR2 YYNGEE come from the germline V gene. V lost 0 bases and J lost 6, with 15 bases in between. MiXCR was run by TCRdb on the 5' RACE reads, yielding one entry per CDR3 protein. Among about 340,000 distinct CDR3 sequences, 14% were seen once, and the ten largest hold around 22%. Regarding this clonotype: Its antigen is currently unknown.

Study-wide points: Contracting CD4+ clones were located mainly in CM and EM, and CD8+ clones in EMRA. CD4/CD8 balance characterized clones contracting day 15 to 85, and CD4+ skew characterized later expanders.

This sequence joins TRBV9 and TRBJ2-2; TRBD2 is a possible D gene (6 bases). The receptor comes from a man between 18 and 35 years old who had mild COVID-19 (a few samples of this study predate the infection). Cell type and time point are not known. The sample was PBMCs or a T cell subset sorted from them (not recorded which). CDR3 region: CASSVAGVPWAGELFF. CDR3 in DNA: TGTGCCAGCAGCGTAGCGGGGGTACCCTGGGCCGGGGAGCTGTTTTTT.